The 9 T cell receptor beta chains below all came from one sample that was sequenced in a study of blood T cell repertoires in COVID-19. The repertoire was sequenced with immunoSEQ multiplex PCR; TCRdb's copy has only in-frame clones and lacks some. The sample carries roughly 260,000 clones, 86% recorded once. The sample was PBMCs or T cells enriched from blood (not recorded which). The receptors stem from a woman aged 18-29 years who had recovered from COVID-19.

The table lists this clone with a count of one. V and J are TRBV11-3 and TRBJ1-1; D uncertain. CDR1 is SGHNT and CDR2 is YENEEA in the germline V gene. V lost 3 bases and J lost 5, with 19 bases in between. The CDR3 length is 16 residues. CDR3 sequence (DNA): TGTGCCAGCAGCTTCGCCTCGGCGGCCCCGAGGACTGAAGCTTTCTTT. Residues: CASSFASAAPRTEAFF.

CDR3 in DNA: TGCGCCAGCAGCTGGAGGGACAGGGCTAACTATGGCTACACCTTC. Encoded protein: CASSWRDRANYGYTF. J is TRBJ1-2 and V is TRBV5-1; 9 nucleotides match TRBD1. The germline gives CDR1 SGHRS, CDR2 YFSETQ. There are 15 residues in the CDR3. V was pared by 3 bases and J by 0 bases, with 3 bases of the junction left unmatched.

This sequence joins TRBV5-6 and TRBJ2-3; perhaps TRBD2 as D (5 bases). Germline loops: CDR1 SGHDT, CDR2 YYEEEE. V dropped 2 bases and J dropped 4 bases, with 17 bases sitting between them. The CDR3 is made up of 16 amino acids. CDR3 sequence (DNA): TGTGCCAGCAGCTTTGGTCTAGCAGGCGTCGCAGATACGCAGTATTTT. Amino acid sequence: CASSFGLAGVADTQYF.

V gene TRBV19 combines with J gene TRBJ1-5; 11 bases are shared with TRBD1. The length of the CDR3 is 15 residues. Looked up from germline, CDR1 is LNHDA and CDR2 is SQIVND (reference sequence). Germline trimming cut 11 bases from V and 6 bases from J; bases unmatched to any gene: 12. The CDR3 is CASRDRGSGIQPQHF. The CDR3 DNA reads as TGTGCCTCCCGGGACAGGGGGTCGGGGATTCAGCCCCAGCATTTT.

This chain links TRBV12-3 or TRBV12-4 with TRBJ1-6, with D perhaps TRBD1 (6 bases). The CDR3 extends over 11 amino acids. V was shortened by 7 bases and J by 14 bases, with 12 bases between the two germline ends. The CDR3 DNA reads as TGTGCCAGCACCCTAGGGGGAGCCCTCCACTTT. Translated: CASTLGGALHF.

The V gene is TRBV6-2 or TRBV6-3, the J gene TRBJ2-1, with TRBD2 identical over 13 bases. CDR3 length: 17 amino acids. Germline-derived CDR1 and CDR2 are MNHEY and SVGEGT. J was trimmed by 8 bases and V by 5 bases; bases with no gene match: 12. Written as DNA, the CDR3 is TGTGCCAGCAGTGTACCAGGGGGACTAGCGGGGACCGATGAGCAGTTCTTC. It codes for CASSVPGGLAGTDEQFF.

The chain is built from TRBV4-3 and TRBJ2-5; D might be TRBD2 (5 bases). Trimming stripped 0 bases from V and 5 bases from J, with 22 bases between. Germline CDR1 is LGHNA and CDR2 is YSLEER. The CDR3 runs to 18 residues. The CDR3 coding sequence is TGCGCCAGCAGCCAAGATCCTCCTAGAGGGTTTAATTTTGAGACCCAGTACTTC. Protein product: CASSQDPPRGFNFETQYF.

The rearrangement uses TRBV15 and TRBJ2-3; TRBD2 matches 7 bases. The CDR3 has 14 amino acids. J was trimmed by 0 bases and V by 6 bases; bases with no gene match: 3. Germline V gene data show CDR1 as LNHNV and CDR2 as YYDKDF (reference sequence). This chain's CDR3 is CATRGRVSTDTQYF. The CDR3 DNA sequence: TGTGCCACCAGGGGGAGGGTTAGCACAGATACGCAGTATTTT.

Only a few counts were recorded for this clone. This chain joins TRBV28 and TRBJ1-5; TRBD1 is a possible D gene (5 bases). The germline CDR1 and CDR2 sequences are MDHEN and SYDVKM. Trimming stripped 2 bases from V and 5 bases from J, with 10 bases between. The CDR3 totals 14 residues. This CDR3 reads CASSLGAQDQPQHF. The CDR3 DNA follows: TGTGCCAGCAGTTTAGGGGCCCAGGATCAGCCCCAGCATTTT.